Listed below are T cell receptor beta chains from one sample, sequenced in a study of shared clonotypes between healthy human individuals. Method: immunoSEQ multiplex PCR; TCRdb's copy keeps in-frame clones and lacks some. The table has 2 million to 3 million clones, roughly 92% seen once. The sequencing sample was made of naive CD4+ T cells sorted from blood. The receptors were gathered from a man between 18 and 35 years old in good health. The CDR3 runs from the conserved cysteine through the conserved F or W. D genes are given only for firm matches. Where a row states a size, it is once, few, many or the class of an expanded clone; other rows omit it.

V gene	J gene	D gene	clone size	CDR3 protein	CDR3 DNA
TRBV6-5	TRBJ2-1	NA	NA	CASSLTPGSYNEQFF	TGTGCCAGCAGCCTTACTCCTGGGTCCTACAATGAGCAGTTCTTC
TRBV5-4	TRBJ2-5	NA	NA	CASSLGSTMETQYF	TGTGCCAGCAGCTTGGGAAGTACTATGGAGACCCAGTACTTC
TRBV6-5	TRBJ2-1	NA	NA	CASSSSGVPFF	TGTGCCAGCAGTTCCTCGGGAGTCCCGTTCTTC
TRBV7-2	TRBJ1-2	NA	NA	CASSLDGPQYGYTF	TGTGCCAGCAGCTTAGACGGCCCCCAGTATGGCTACACCTTC
TRBV5-4	TRBJ2-6	NA	NA	CASSLVVRSGANVLTF	TGTGCCAGCAGCTTGGTTGTGCGATCTGGGGCCAACGTCCTGACTTTC
TRBV19	TRBJ1-1	NA	NA	CASSWQGQNTEAFF	TGTGCCAGTAGTTGGCAGGGCCAGAACACTGAAGCTTTCTTT
TRBV5-5	TRBJ2-2	TRBD1	NA	CASSRAGQGASGELFF	TGTGCCAGCAGCCGGGCGGGACAGGGGGCATCCGGGGAGCTGTTTTTT
TRBV27	TRBJ1-5	TRBD1	NA	CASRGQGYYDSNQPQHF	TGTGCCAGCAGGGGACAGGGGTACTACGATAGCAATCAGCCCCAGCATTTT
TRBV28	TRBJ1-1	NA	NA	CASSSRNTEAFF	TGTGCCAGCAGTTCCCGAAACACTGAAGCTTTCTTT
TRBV11-2	TRBJ2-5	NA	NA	CASSLEWGTIQETQYF	TGTGCCAGCAGCTTAGAATGGGGGACAATCCAAGAGACCCAGTACTTC
TRBV5-8	TRBJ2-1	TRBD2	NA	CATRPELAVYNEQFF	TGTGCCACTAGGCCCGAGCTAGCGGTATACAATGAGCAGTTCTTC
TRBV27	TRBJ2-7	TRBD1	NA	CASSSTGGIDEQYF	TGTGCCAGCAGTTCGACAGGGGGCATAGACGAGCAGTACTTC
TRBV28	TRBJ1-3	NA	NA	CASSFHGGSGNTIYF	TGTGCCAGCAGTTTTCACGGAGGTTCTGGAAACACCATATATTTT
TRBV6-6	TRBJ1-5	NA	NA	CASSSEQGRDQPQHF	TGTGCCAGCAGTTCGGAACAGGGCCGAGATCAGCCCCAGCATTTT
TRBV7-2	TRBJ2-7	TRBD2	NA	CASSLVQGGSGEQYF	TGTGCCAGCAGCTTAGTTCAGGGCGGGAGTGGCGAGCAGTACTTC
TRBV6-4	TRBJ2-5	NA	NA	CASIGPEETQYF	TGTGCCAGCATAGGACCTGAAGAGACCCAGTACTTC
TRBV30	TRBJ1-1	NA	few	CAWSADTEAFF	TGTGCCTGGTCCGCAGACACTGAAGCTTTCTTT
TRBV29-1	TRBJ2-3	NA	once	CSVAPGVNTQYF	TGCAGCGTTGCCCCCGGAGTTAATACGCAGTATTTT
TRBV14	TRBJ1-4	NA	NA	CASSQDVGKLFF	TGTGCCAGCAGCCAAGACGTGGGAAAACTGTTTTTT
TRBV6-5	TRBJ1-2	TRBD1	NA	CASSYRQGMNYGYTF	TGTGCCAGCAGTTACCGACAGGGGATGAACTATGGCTACACCTTC
TRBV7-8	TRBJ2-7	NA	NA	CASSANRVGSYEQYF	TGTGCCAGCAGCGCCAACAGGGTGGGCTCCTACGAGCAGTACTTC
TRBV11-2	TRBJ1-6	NA	NA	CASSFAQGSPLHF	TGTGCCAGCAGCTTCGCACAGGGTTCACCCCTCCACTTT
TRBV5-5	TRBJ2-3	TRBD1	NA	CASSRDRGTDTQYF	TGTGCCAGCAGCAGGGACAGGGGCACAGATACGCAGTATTTT
TRBV6-5	TRBJ2-7	TRBD1	NA	CASKRTGVIEQYF	TGTGCCAGCAAGAGGACAGGGGTCATCGAGCAGTACTTC
TRBV10-3	TRBJ1-1	NA	few	CAISDSPSEAFF	TGTGCCATCAGTGATTCCCCGAGTGAAGCTTTCTTT